These 15 T cell receptor beta chains share one sample of origin, sequenced in a study of regulatory T cells in long-lasting Graves disease. Arm-PCR with iRepertoire HTBI primers amplified the CDR3 regions for these TCR beta libraries. MiXCR was run by TCRdb on the multiplex PCR reads, yielding one entry per CDR3 protein. The sample contains about 470,000 distinct CDR3 sequences, roughly 20% of which appear only once. Time point given: persistent/refractory GD, antithyroid drugs over 5 years with positive TRAb. There was RNA extracted from PBMCs, and the TCR library was made from it. The sample consisted of peripheral blood mononuclear cells (PBMCs), taken when the disease was refractory, from a patient treated with antithyroid drugs. The receptors were gathered from a female donor with Graves disease.

Many counts were recorded for this clonotype. J is TRBJ1-5 and V is TRBV27, with D maybe TRBD1 (5 bases). Per germline, CDR1 MNHEY and CDR2 SMNVEV (reference sequence). The CDR3 loop spans 14 amino acids. The V and J ends lost 1 base and 6 bases respectively, with 10 bases between them. Here the CDR3 DNA reads TGTGCCAGCAGTTTATTGTCAGGGAGTCAGCCCCAGCATTTT. Encoded protein: CASSLLSGSQPQHF.

On this clonotype itself: Possible read error: a much larger clone is one base away. V and J are TRBV28 and TRBJ2-2, with D possibly matching TRBD2 (6 bases). There are 16 residues in the CDR3. Looked up from germline, CDR1 is MDHEN and CDR2 is SYDVKM. V was trimmed by 6 bases and J by 4 bases, leaving 18 bases between them. CDR3 DNA: TGTGCCAGCAGGGAAACTAGCAGGAGGCGCACCGGGGAGCTGTTTTTT. Residues: CASRETSRRRTGELFF.

This clonotype was counted many times. CDR3 region: CSVVRRGLTNEQYF. CDR3 in DNA: TGCAGCGTTGTCCGGAGGGGGCTTACTAACGAGCAGTACTTC. The J gene is TRBJ2-7, the V gene TRBV29-1; perhaps TRBD1 as D (7 bases). This CDR3 spans 14 amino acids. V was cut by 4 bases and J by 5 bases, with 18 bases left in between. Per germline, CDR1 SQVTM and CDR2 ANQGSEA.

This clonotype was seen repeatedly, ten times or more. The V gene is TRBV6-1, the J gene TRBJ1-5, with D unresolved. The CDR3 length is 13 residues. Germline-derived CDR1 and CDR2 are MNHNS and SASEGT. V was clipped by 6 bases and J by 4 bases, with 10 bases between them. The CDR3 sequence: CASRDVWNQPQHF. The CDR3 DNA is TGTGCCAGCAGGGACGTATGGAATCAGCCCCAGCATTTT.

The chain recombines TRBV20-1 with TRBJ2-4; weak D call: TRBD2 (6 bases). In germline, CDR1 is DFQATT, CDR2 SNEGSKA (reference sequence). The CDR3 extends over 12 amino acids. The ends were cut back, 5 bases at V and 7 bases at J, with 12 bases in the middle. The CDR3 coding sequence is TGCAGTGCTCGGACGGGGGATAACATTCAGTACTTC. It specifies CSARTGDNIQYF.

This clonotype appeared many times. In nucleotides, the CDR3 is TGTGCCAGCAGAGAGGGAGTCGCCTATGGCTACACCTTC. Its protein product is CASREGVAYGYTF. V is TRBV6-1 and J is TRBJ1-2; D not resolved. The germline CDR1 and CDR2 sequences are MNHNS and SASEGT. V dropped 6 bases and J dropped 4 bases, with 12 bases sitting between them. This CDR3 contains 13 residues.

This clonotype showed up just once. The genes are TRBV19 and TRBJ2-1; 10 positions agree with TRBD2. The CDR3 loop spans 18 amino acids. Trimming took 3 bases from V and 1 from J; bases not matched to a gene: 9. Germline values: CDR1 LNHDA, CDR2 SQIVND (reference sequence). DNA of the CDR3: TGTGCCAGTAGTATCGTGTCTAGCGGGAGCTGGTCCTACAATGAGCAGTTCTTC. Amino acids: CASSIVSSGSWSYNEQFF.

V and J are TRBV29-1 and TRBJ1-1; D possibly corresponds to TRBD1 (6 bases). The CDR3 extends over 13 amino acids. Between the trimmed V and J ends, which lost 7 bases and 4 bases, there was a span of 16 bases. Germline CDR1 reads SQVTM; CDR2 reads ANQGSEA. DNA of the CDR3: TGCAGCGCATCCTTAGGGGGGCTCACTGAAGCTTTCTTT. As protein: CSASLGGLTEAFF.

This clonotype has a handful of counts. The V and J genes are TRBV7-2 and TRBJ2-7; perhaps D is TRBD1 or TRBD2 (5 bases each). Germline V gene lookup returns CDR1 SGHTA and CDR2 FQGNSA. V lost 11 bases to trimming and J lost 0 bases, with 17 bases between them. The CDR3 is made up of 14 amino acids. This CDR3 is CAVDGTLSSYEQYF. The CDR3 coding sequence is TGTGCCGTTGACGGGACCTTGAGCTCCTACGAGCAGTACTTC.

This clonotype appeared a few times. The CDR3 loop reads CASSLSPTNEQYF. In DNA form, the CDR3 reads TGCGCCAGCAGCCTGTCTCCTACAAACGAGCAGTACTTC. The genes are TRBV5-1 and TRBJ2-7; no reliable D call. V shed 4 bases and J shed 5 bases, with 13 bases lying between them. The CDR3 sequence is 13 residues long. Germline CDR1 and CDR2: SGHRS and YFSETQ.

This clonotype was counted at least ten times. The CDR3 DNA follows: TGTGCCAGCAGCCCCCCCGGGGGGTACGAGCAGTACTTC. As protein: CASSPPGGYEQYF. The J gene is TRBJ2-7, the V gene TRBV7-9; 7 bases agree with TRBD2. The CDR3 covers 13 residues. Trimming at V came to 5 bases and at J to 4 bases, leaving 5 bases not matched to a gene. Germline V CDR1 and CDR2: SEHNR, FQNEAQ (reference sequence).

Notes on this clonotype: This likely traces to a read error, being one base from a far larger clone. The CDR3 carries no conserved terminal phenylalanine or tryptophan, so it likely arises from a read error. The rearrangement links TRBV6-2 or TRBV6-3 to TRBJ2-7, with a possible D match to TRBD2 (5 bases). The V and J ends lost 4 bases and 4 bases respectively, with 11 bases between them. CDR3 length equals 13 residues. CDR1 is MNHEY and CDR2 is SVGEGT in the germline V gene. CDR3 in amino acids: CASSWASGYEQYL. The CDR3 coding sequence is TGTGCCAGCAGTTGGGCGTCGGGGTACGAGCAGTACCTC.

This clonotype appeared a few times. The chain recombines TRBV5-1 with TRBJ1-4, with D unresolved. The CDR3 has 14 amino acids. V shed 3 bases and J shed 6 bases, with 12 bases lying between them. The germline V gene encodes CDR1 SGHRS and CDR2 YFSETQ. The chain's CDR3 is CASSYLGSDEKLFF. The DNA for the CDR3 is TGCGCCAGCAGCTACCTAGGGAGCGATGAAAAACTGTTTTTT.

This clonotype was picked up many times. This chain connects TRBV7-2 to TRBJ1-6, with 8 bases identical to TRBD1. The germline CDR1 and CDR2 sequences are SGHTA and FQGNSA. The junction had 8 bases not matched to a gene; V was cut back by 2 bases and J by 14 bases. This CDR3 is 14 amino acids long. The CDR3 protein is CASSLTGQDSSLHF. The CDR3 DNA follows: TGTGCCAGCAGCTTAACGGGACAGGACAGTTCCCTCCACTTT.

This clonotype was observed a few times. The chain employs TRBV7-9 and TRBJ1-4; 7 bases fit TRBD1. With 4 bases clipped from V and 7 bases from J, the junction kept 12 bases outside the gene matches. Germline values: CDR1 SEHNR, CDR2 FQNEAQ (reference sequence). The CDR3 has 16 residues. CDR3 bases: TGTGCCAGCAGCTCAGAGTCAGGGGGAAGGAGTGAAAAACTGTTTTTT. It is translated as CASSSESGGRSEKLFF.